The 25 T cell receptor beta chains reported below all come from one sample, sequenced in a study of shared clonotypes between healthy human individuals. The repertoire was sequenced with immunoSEQ multiplex PCR; TCRdb's copy has only in-frame clones and lacks some. The sample includes about 770,000 clones, just under 75% of them seen just once. The specimen sequenced was memory CD4+ T cells sorted from blood. Subset given: CD45RA-negative fraction. Source of these receptors: a woman in her twenties or thirties in good health.

This clone has more than one count but fewer than ten. This rearrangement joins TRBV19 to TRBJ2-7; 10 bases agree with TRBD1. J gave up 6 bases and V 4 bases, and 9 bases lay outside the gene matches. In germline, CDR1 is LNHDA, CDR2 SQIVND (reference sequence). The CDR3 loop spans 15 amino acids. This chain's CDR3 is CASSTRQGASSEQYF. Written as DNA, the CDR3 is TGTGCCAGTAGTACGCGACAGGGGGCTTCTTCCGAGCAGTACTTC.

The CDR3: CASGGPETQYF. Here the CDR3 DNA reads TGTGCCAGTGGGGGGCCTGAGACCCAGTACTTC. The chain combines TRBV2 with TRBJ2-5, with D possibly called TRBD1 or TRBD2 (6 bases each). This CDR3 is 11 amino acids long. CDR1 and CDR2 (germline): SNHLY, FYNNEI. V shed 9 bases and J shed 5 bases, with 10 bases lying between them.

CDR3 protein: CASSDNNGVQQYF. CDR3 coding DNA: TGTGCCAGCAGCGATAATAACGGGGTGCAGCAGTACTTC. The chain combines TRBV7-9 with TRBJ2-7; tentatively, D is TRBD2 (5 bases). The CDR3 has 13 residues. The germline V gene encodes CDR1 SEHNR and CDR2 FQNEAQ (reference sequence). Deletions cut 5 bases from V and 8 bases from J, with 16 bases between.

The chain is built from TRBV28 and TRBJ1-1; D perhaps matches TRBD1 (5 bases). Germline CDR1 and CDR2: MDHEN and SYDVKM. With 6 bases removed from V and 7 bases from J, the gap between germline ends came to 18 bases. This CDR3 spans 14 amino acids. CDR3 DNA sequence: TGTGCCAGCAGCCCGCGGACACCAGGCATTGAAGCTTTCTTT. Translated: CASSPRTPGIEAFF.

The chain employs TRBV28 and TRBJ1-2; D not resolved. Trimming removed 8 bases from V and 6 bases from J, with 16 bases in between. CDR1 MDHEN and CDR2 SYDVKM come from the germline V gene. The CDR3 contains 13 residues. The CDR3 here is CASFREGKHGYTF. For the CDR3, the DNA is TGTGCCAGCTTCCGTGAGGGTAAGCATGGCTACACCTTC.

The chain links TRBV6-5 to TRBJ1-1, with 8 bases matching TRBD1. V was clipped by 7 bases and J by 4 bases; unmatched bases: 11. There are 15 residues in the CDR3. CDR1 is MNHEY and CDR2 is SVGAGI in the germline V gene. CDR3 sequence (DNA): TGTGCCAGCACCCCCCTGGACAGGGTTGGCACTGAAGCTTTCTTT. Amino acids: CASTPLDRVGTEAFF.

The chain links TRBV7-8 to TRBJ1-4; D call uncertain. The CDR3 runs to 12 residues. The germline gives CDR1 SGHVS, CDR2 FQNEAQ. Trimming took off 1 base at V and 7 bases at J, with 4 bases between the two ends. CDR3 nucleotide sequence: TGTGCCAGCAGCTTAGACACTGAAAAACTGTTTTTT. As protein: CASSLDTEKLFF. Drawing the rest from reference TRBV7-8 and TRBJ1-4, the complete variable domain is GAGVSQSPRYKVAKRGQDVALRCDPISGHVSLFWYQQALGQGPEFLTYFQNEAQLDKSGLPSDRFFAERPEGSVSTLKIQRTQQEDSAVYLCASSLDTEKLFFGSGTQLSVL.

There are a few counts of this clone. As DNA, the CDR3 is TGTGCCAGCACCTCGCAGACAGGGGGCACCGGGGAGCTGTTTTTT. It codes for CASTSQTGGTGELFF. This chain connects TRBV25-1 to TRBJ2-2; 9 bases match TRBD1. The germline V gene has CDR1 MGHDK and CDR2 SYGVNS. Trimming removed 7 bases from V and 4 bases from J; junction bases left unmatched: 7. The CDR3 has 15 residues.

The chain uses TRBV27 and TRBJ2-7; D perhaps matches TRBD2 (5 bases). V dropped 3 bases and J dropped 0 bases, with 12 bases sitting between them. Germline CDR1 MNHEY, CDR2 SMNVEV (reference sequence). The CDR3 has 15 amino acids. The CDR3: CASSFNGISSYEQYF. The CDR3 DNA is TGTGCCAGCAGTTTTAACGGGATCAGCTCCTACGAGCAGTACTTC.

A note on this clone: This same CDR3 is encoded by further DNA sequences in the sample. This rearrangement joins TRBV6-5 to TRBJ2-1, with TRBD2 matching over 7 bases. Trimming cost V 4 bases and J 0 bases; bases outside gene matches: 3. The CDR3 runs 15 residues. Germline CDR1 MNHEY, CDR2 SVGAGI. Here the CDR3 reads CASSSSGSSYNEQFF. The CDR3 region has the DNA TGTGCCAGCAGTTCTAGCGGTAGCTCCTACAATGAGCAGTTCTTC.

V gene TRBV30 combines with J gene TRBJ1-4; D remains unclear. Germline loops: CDR1 GTSNPN, CDR2 SVGIG (reference sequence). This CDR3 contains 13 residues. V lost 3 bases to trimming and J lost 8 bases, with 13 bases between them. As DNA, the CDR3 is TGTGCCTGGAGGAGGTCGATCGGGGAAAAACTGTTTTTT. Residues: CAWRRSIGEKLFF.

This clone was seen a single time. V is TRBV27 and J is TRBJ1-5; D is uncertain. The V end lost 5 bases, the J end lost 4 bases, and 9 bases lay between the germline ends. The CDR3 totals 13 residues. The germline V gene encodes CDR1 MNHEY and CDR2 SMNVEV (reference sequence). The CDR3 DNA follows: TGTGCCAGCAGTGGGAAAGTTAATCAGCCCCAGCATTTT. It encodes CASSGKVNQPQHF.

This chain joins TRBV11-3 and TRBJ2-1; 7 nucleotides align to TRBD2. Per germline, CDR1 SGHNT and CDR2 YENEEA. Trimming removed 1 base from V and 4 bases from J; junction bases left unmatched: 7. The CDR3 has 16 amino acids. The DNA of the CDR3 is TGTGCCAGCAGCTTAGGTGCGGGAGAAGGGTACAATGAGCAGTTCTTC. The encoded protein is CASSLGAGEGYNEQFF.

The genes are TRBV9 and TRBJ2-2, with TRBD2 matching over 7 bases. The CDR3 totals 16 residues. After removal of 0 bases from V and 1 base from J, the junction contained 3 bases not matched to a gene. Germline CDR1 reads SGDLS; CDR2 reads YYNGEE. The CDR3 DNA follows: TGTGCCAGCAGCGTAGGTTCTAGCGGGAACACCGGGGAGCTGTTTTTT. It is translated as CASSVGSSGNTGELFF.

This clone was seen more than once but under ten times. The rearrangement uses TRBV21-1 and TRBJ2-3; the D call of TRBD1 is as the table states it, not checked on the DNA. TRBV21-1 is an annotated pseudogene. This CDR3 is 17 amino acids long. The CDR3 is CASSKGEGAPSTDTQYF. CDR3 DNA sequence: TGTGCCAGCAGCAAAGGAGAGGGGGCTCCTAGCACAGATACGCAGTATTTT.

The V gene is TRBV7-9, the J gene TRBJ2-7, with a weak D call TRBD1 (6 bases). V gave up 5 bases and J gave up 6 bases, with 26 bases separating them. The length of the CDR3 is 17 residues. Germline CDR1 and CDR2: SEHNR and FQNEAQ (reference sequence). The CDR3 region is CASSLVFIIGTMAEQYF. The CDR3 DNA sequence: TGTGCCAGCAGCCTAGTTTTCATTATCGGGACAATGGCCGAGCAGTACTTC.

This chain connects TRBV29-1 to TRBJ2-7; 7 positions agree with TRBD1. With V trimmed by 5 bases and J by 0 bases, 1 base remained unmatched. The CDR3 extends over 12 amino acids. Germline V gene data show CDR1 as SQVTM and CDR2 as ANQGSEA. CDR3 nucleotides: TGCAGCGTTCGGACAGGCTCCTACGAGCAGTACTTC. It translates to CSVRTGSYEQYF.

V gene TRBV5-8 combines with J gene TRBJ1-4; TRBD1 is a possible D gene (5 bases). The CDR3 length is 16 residues. V was pared by 2 bases and J by 0 bases, with 11 bases between. Germline CDR1 and CDR2: SGHTS and YDEGEE. The CDR3 loop is CASSLGTVATNEKLFF. CDR3 DNA: TGTGCCAGCAGCTTAGGGACGGTCGCAACTAATGAAAAACTGTTTTTT.

This clone was counted only a few times. The chain carries TRBV6-1 and TRBJ1-2; TRBD1 aligns across 7 bases. Germline CDR1 reads MNHNS; CDR2 reads SASEGT. The ends lost 7 bases at V and 7 bases at J; junction bases unmatched: 9. The CDR3 sequence is 13 residues long. CDR3 in DNA: TGTGCCAGCACCAACGACAGGGATGTTGGCTACACCTTC. As protein: CASTNDRDVGYTF.

This chain connects TRBV19 to TRBJ1-2, with D maybe TRBD1 (5 bases). Germline loops: CDR1 LNHDA, CDR2 SQIVND (reference sequence). V was clipped by 5 bases and J by 2 bases, with 15 bases between them. This CDR3 comprises 15 residues. The CDR3 DNA reads TGTGCCAGTAGTCGCGCGTGGGGGTTGAACTATGGCTACACCTTC. Translation: CASSRAWGLNYGYTF.

The chain combines TRBV11-2 with TRBJ1-2, with D uncertain. This CDR3 region has 13 residues. In germline, CDR1 is SGHAT, CDR2 FQNNGV. V lost 5 bases and J lost 8, with 15 bases in between. The CDR3 region is CASSQTPINGYTF. CDR3 DNA sequence: TGTGCCAGCAGCCAAACTCCCATCAACGGCTACACCTTC.

The chain links TRBV6-1 to TRBJ2-2; perhaps D is TRBD1 or TRBD2 (5 bases each). V was trimmed by 7 bases and J by 2 bases, leaving 8 bases between them. CDR1 is MNHNS and CDR2 is SASEGT in the germline V gene. This CDR3 spans 13 amino acids. The CDR3 loop is CASTGTNTGELFF. The CDR3 DNA reads as TGTGCCAGCACAGGGACCAACACCGGGGAGCTGTTTTTT.

The chain uses TRBV10-3 and TRBJ2-7, with 8 bases aligning to TRBD1. CDR1 and CDR2 from the germline V gene are ENHRY and SYGVKD. Losses at the gene ends were 3 bases for V and 2 bases for J; bases not matched to a gene: 12. This CDR3 comprises 17 residues. DNA of the CDR3: TGTGCCATCAGTGAAGTGTCGCGGCAGGGGGCTGCCTACGAGCAGTACTTC. Its translation is CAISEVSRQGAAYEQYF.

This clone was picked up one time. The chain joins TRBV18 to TRBJ2-1; D is perhaps TRBD1 or TRBD2 (5 bases each). The V gene lost 8 bases and the J gene lost 9 bases, with 20 bases spanning the gap. The CDR3 length is 14 residues. Germline V CDR1 and CDR2: KGHSH, LQKENI. In DNA form, the CDR3 reads TGTGCCAGCGCCGGGACGCAAAGAATGTCTGAGCAGTTCTTC. It yields the protein CASAGTQRMSEQFF.

The chain has TRBV6-1 and TRBJ2-3; 9 bases line up with TRBD2. With V trimmed by 11 bases and J by 6 bases, 12 bases remained unmatched. This CDR3 contains 14 residues. The germline V gene has CDR1 MNHNS and CDR2 SASEGT. The CDR3 spells CAGASGGPMDTQYF. The CDR3 DNA is TGTGCCGGAGCGAGCGGGGGGCCGATGGATACGCAGTATTTT.